This T cell receptor beta chain derives from a study of blood T cell repertoires in COVID-19. Clones were read by immunoSEQ multiplex PCR, and TCRdb kept only the in-frame ones, dropping some. Among fewer than 60,000 clones listed, around 92% were seen once. This clone has more than one count but fewer than ten. Trimming cost V 11 bases and J 3 bases, with 20 bases left between them. The germline V gene encodes CDR1 WNHNN and CDR2 SYGVQD (reference sequence). This CDR3 has 15 amino acids. The sequenced sample was peripheral blood. The TCR originated in an elderly man with active or convalescent COVID-19. The V call is TRBV10-1, the J call TRBJ1-5; possibly TRBD1 for D (5 bases). The CDR3 reads CASAPVTGTNQPQHF. CDR3 sequence (DNA): TGCGCCTCAGCACCCGTTACAGGCACCAATCAGCCCCAGCATTTT.